This TCR beta chain was recovered during a study of T-cell reconstitution after alpha-beta-depleted transplantation in children. The TCRbeta library was prepared with unique molecular identifiers. TCRdb called the PCR reads again in MiXCR, with one record for every CDR3 protein. The sample has 70,000 to 100,000 distinct CDR3 sequences, 12% seen once; the top ten hold 11% to 15%. In this sample, this clonotype turned up a few times. The germline CDR1 and CDR2 sequences are SEHNR and FQNEAQ (reference sequence). V lost 1 base and J lost 5, with 18 bases in between. The CDR3 totals 16 residues. The sequence came from a human donor who donated a stem cell graft to a child with inherited bone marrow failure. This sample comprised PBMCs from the stem cell graft donor, obtained from the stem cell graft. The chain couples TRBV7-9 to TRBJ2-7, with D unresolved. CDR3 bases: TGTGCCAGCAGCTTAGATCGGACGGATCCTTCAGACGAGCAGTACTTC. This sequence encodes CASSLDRTDPSDEQYF.